The 3 T cell receptor beta chains reported below all come from one sample, sequenced in a study of shared clonotypes between healthy human individuals. Generated by immunoSEQ multiplex PCR, the TCRdb table keeps only in-frame clones and is missing some. The table includes around 450,000 clones, 75% to 85% detected once. Sequences were obtained from PBMCs. The receptors come from a middle-aged woman in good health. Some clones in this sample may be carry-over from other donors' samples.

This clone came up a few times. V and J are TRBV7-9 and TRBJ1-5; possible D gene TRBD1, 6 bases. The CDR3 extends over 14 amino acids. The ends were cut back, 6 bases at V and 7 bases at J, with 16 bases in the middle. Germline-derived CDR1 and CDR2 are SEHNR and FQNEAQ (reference sequence). The CDR3 loop is CASSRGERGQPQHF. The CDR3 nucleotides read TGTGCCAGCAGTAGGGGGGAGAGGGGACAGCCCCAGCATTTT.

Details on this clone: This CDR3 is also generated by other DNA sequences in the sample. CDR3 protein: CASSLSSGYNEQFF. In DNA, the CDR3 is TGCGCCAGCAGCTTGTCTAGCGGCTACAATGAGCAGTTCTTC. The chain has TRBV5-1 and TRBJ2-1; 7 bases match TRBD2. The J segment lost 3 bases and the V segment lost 1 base, leaving 1 base of the junction unmatched. The CDR3 sequence is 14 residues long. Germline V gives CDR1 SGHRS, CDR2 YFSETQ.

The gene calls are TRBV25-1 and TRBJ1-2; D is undetermined. Germline V gives CDR1 MGHDK, CDR2 SYGVNS. The length of the CDR3 is 14 residues. Trimming removed 4 bases at V and 2 bases at J, with 11 bases between. The CDR3 spells CASSGPPENYGYTF. The CDR3 coding sequence is TGTGCCAGCAGTGGCCCACCGGAAAACTATGGCTACACCTTC.